Each of the 32 T cell receptor beta chains below was sequenced from the same sample in a study of T cell responses to AZD1222 COVID-19 vaccine. Clones were sequenced by immunoSEQ multiplex PCR, and TCRdb holds only the in-frame ones, with some missing. The sample consists of 90,000 or so clones, around nine tenths of them appearing once. The starting material was peripheral blood, obtained 28 days after the second AZD1222 dose. The origin of the receptors is an adult who received the AZD1222 COVID-19 vaccine.

In this sample, this clone turned up once. The chain links TRBV7-6 to TRBJ2-3; D gene uncertain. V was clipped by 6 bases and J by 2 bases, with 21 bases between them. Germline V gene sequence: CDR1 SGHVS, CDR2 FNYEAQ. The CDR3 is 17 residues long. DNA of the CDR3: TGTGCCAGCAGTTTTCCCGGTCTCCCGCCCCCCACAGATACGCAGTATTTT. Amino acids: CASSFPGLPPPTDTQYF.

The J gene is TRBJ2-3, the V gene TRBV9; weak D call: TRBD1 (5 bases). V gave up 0 bases and J gave up 0 bases, with 8 bases separating them. Germline V lookup: CDR1 SGDLS, CDR2 YYNGEE. The CDR3 covers 15 residues. The CDR3 region has the DNA TGTGCCAGCAGCGTAGAAGGGGCCAGCACAGATACGCAGTATTTT. Protein: CASSVEGASTDTQYF.

The V call is TRBV12-3 or TRBV12-4, the J call TRBJ2-5; D call uncertain. CDR3 size: 12 residues. The V end was cut by 6 bases, the J end by 4 bases, with 9 bases between. The DNA of the CDR3 is TGTGCCAGCAGCCCCCATGGAGAGACCCAGTACTTC. This gives the protein CASSPHGETQYF.

J is TRBJ1-2 and V is TRBV2; D call uncertain. This CDR3 region has 13 residues. Germline V CDR1 and CDR2: SNHLY, FYNNEI. V lost 4 bases and J lost 5, with 11 bases in between. CDR3 residues: CASSVSPLYGYTF. Written as DNA, the CDR3 is TGTGCCAGCAGTGTTTCCCCATTATATGGCTACACCTTC.

This chain uses TRBV11-3 with TRBJ2-7, with TRBD1 identical over 7 bases. V trimming: 1 base; J trimming: 1 base; junction bases outside the gene matches: 1. This CDR3 spans 14 amino acids. Germline V gene data show CDR1 as SGHNT and CDR2 as YENEEA. The CDR3 protein is CASSLATGSYEQYF. CDR3 in DNA: TGTGCCAGCAGCTTAGCGACAGGGTCCTACGAGCAGTACTTC.

The chain uses TRBV11-3 and TRBJ1-6, with a weak D call TRBD1 (5 bases). The CDR3 runs to 13 residues. Trimming removed 5 bases at V and 7 bases at J, with 9 bases between. Looked up from germline, CDR1 is SGHNT and CDR2 is YENEEA. The CDR3 reads CASSVTANSPLHF. For the CDR3, the DNA is TGTGCCAGCAGCGTGACAGCCAATTCACCCCTCCACTTT.

The chain employs TRBV6-5 and TRBJ1-2; D gene ambiguous. Germline CDR1 reads MNHEY; CDR2 reads SVGAGI. V was pared by 2 bases and J by 3 bases, with 10 bases between. The CDR3 is 14 residues long. CDR3 loop: CASSYKKRDYGYTF. The CDR3 region has the DNA TGTGCCAGCAGTTACAAGAAGAGGGACTATGGCTACACCTTC.

The chain employs TRBV6-5 and TRBJ1-1; possibly TRBD1 for D (5 bases). The V end was cut by 8 bases, the J end by 0 bases, with 10 bases between. CDR1 MNHEY and CDR2 SVGAGI come from the germline V gene. The CDR3 sequence is 13 residues long. The CDR3 bases are TGTGCCAGCGGTAGGGGCTTGAACACTGAAGCTTTCTTT. It specifies CASGRGLNTEAFF.

The rearrangement joins TRBV10-1 to TRBJ2-1; the match to TRBD1 covers 9 bases. CDR3 length equals 16 residues. Germline V gene data show CDR1 as WNHNN and CDR2 as SYGVQD (reference sequence). V was clipped by 2 bases and J by 4 bases; unmatched bases: 6. The CDR3 spells CASSETGTGSYNEQFF. The CDR3, as DNA: TGCGCCAGCAGTGAGACTGGGACAGGGTCTTACAATGAGCAGTTCTTC.

V and J are TRBV28 and TRBJ1-1, with D perhaps matching TRBD1 (5 bases). The germline V and J ends were trimmed by 4 bases and 3 bases, with 18 bases remaining between them. The CDR3 sequence is 16 residues long. Germline values: CDR1 MDHEN, CDR2 SYDVKM. Here the CDR3 reads CASSYPTGNWDTEAFF. The DNA for the CDR3 is TGTGCCAGCAGTTATCCCACAGGAAATTGGGACACTGAAGCTTTCTTT.

This sequence joins TRBV6-5 and TRBJ1-2; tentatively, D is TRBD1 (5 bases). V lost 6 bases and J lost 3, with 11 bases in between. CDR3 size: 13 residues. Germline values: CDR1 MNHEY, CDR2 SVGAGI. The CDR3 loop reads CASRPGTDYGYTF. The CDR3 bases are TGTGCCAGCAGACCCGGGACCGACTATGGCTACACCTTC.

This clone appeared once. V usage is TRBV2 and J usage is TRBJ1-5, with TRBD1 matching 7 bases. The germline gives CDR1 SNHLY, CDR2 FYNNEI. The CDR3 is 15 residues long. The V and J ends lost 8 bases and 5 bases, in that order; junction bases with no gene match: 12. CDR3 nucleotide sequence: TGTGCCAGCCTGAAGGAGACAGGGTTCCATCAGCCCCAGCATTTT. It translates to CASLKETGFHQPQHF. Filled out from reference TRBV2 and TRBJ1-5, the complete variable domain reads EPEVTQTPSHQVTQMGQEVILRCVPISNHLYFYWYRQILGQKVEFLVSFYNNEISEKSEIFDDQFSVERPDGSNFTLKIRSTKLEDSAMYFCASLKETGFHQPQHFGDGTRLSIL.

The gene calls are TRBV15 and TRBJ2-3, with D perhaps matching TRBD1 (6 bases). Trimming removed 1 base at V and 4 bases at J, with 12 bases between. The CDR3 length is 15 residues. Germline CDR1 and CDR2: LNHNV and YYDKDF (reference sequence). The CDR3 loop is CATSRGEGVPDTQYF. The CDR3 coding sequence is TGTGCCACCAGCAGAGGTGAGGGGGTCCCAGATACGCAGTATTTT.

The chain couples TRBV7-9 to TRBJ1-1, with D unresolved. This CDR3 is 13 amino acids long. Deletions cut 7 bases from V and 5 bases from J, with 14 bases between. Per the germline V gene, CDR1 is SEHNR and CDR2 is FQNEAQ (reference sequence). This CDR3 reads CASTIVLGTEAFF. The DNA of the CDR3 is TGTGCCAGCACCATTGTCTTAGGAACTGAAGCTTTCTTT.

The gene calls are TRBV9 and TRBJ2-6; D ambiguous. Germline V lookup: CDR1 SGDLS, CDR2 YYNGEE. Trimming took off 0 bases at V and 0 bases at J, with 4 bases between the two ends. The CDR3 loop spans 15 amino acids. The CDR3 loop reads CASSVVSSGANVLTF. The CDR3, as DNA: TGTGCCAGCAGCGTAGTGTCCTCTGGGGCCAACGTCCTGACTTTC.

The V call is TRBV30, the J call TRBJ1-5, with D hard to call. CDR1 is GTSNPN, CDR2 SVGIG, per germline (reference sequence). Trimming cost V 2 bases and J 2 bases, with 10 bases left between them. CDR3 size: 14 residues. DNA of the CDR3: TGTGCCTGGAGTCGATGGGATGGCAATCAGCCCCAGCATTTT. Its translation is CAWSRWDGNQPQHF.

Note on this clone: One end of the junction varies from germline; a read error may be responsible. This rearrangement joins TRBV3-1 (or the pseudogene TRBV3-2) to TRBJ1-3, with D maybe TRBD1 (6 bases). CDR1 and CDR2 (germline): LGHDT, YNNKEL (reference sequence). This CDR3 comprises 15 residues. CDR3 DNA sequence: TGTGCCAGCAGCGAAGACAGGAACTCTGGAAACACCATATATTTT. Protein product: CASSEDRNSGNTIYF.

The chain joins TRBV9 to TRBJ1-1; D gene unclear. Germline assignment: CDR1 SGDLS and CDR2 YYNGEE. V was pared by 2 bases and J by 0 bases, with 8 bases between. This CDR3 is 14 amino acids long. DNA for the CDR3: TGTGCCAGCAGCGTGGGAACGTTGAACACTGAAGCTTTCTTT. It translates to CASSVGTLNTEAFF.

V is TRBV29-1 and J is TRBJ2-1; TRBD1 matches 9 bases. V shed 3 bases, J shed 15 bases, and the junction held 6 bases outside the gene matches. Germline V gene sequence: CDR1 SQVTM, CDR2 ANQGSEA. There are 11 residues in the CDR3. The CDR3 region is CSVEGTGMRFF. CDR3 nucleotides: TGCAGCGTTGAGGGGACAGGGATGCGGTTCTTC.

The chain uses TRBV11-3 and TRBJ1-2, with D hard to call. Trimming took off 4 bases at V and 5 bases at J, with 8 bases between the two ends. Germline values: CDR1 SGHNT, CDR2 YENEEA. The CDR3 totals 12 residues. The CDR3 here is CASSSALYGYTF. Written as DNA, the CDR3 is TGTGCCAGCAGCTCAGCCCTTTATGGCTACACCTTC. Full variable domain (outside the CDR3, taken from reference TRBV11-3 and TRBJ1-2): EAGVVQSPRYKIIEKKQPVAFWCNPISGHNTLYWYLQNLGQGPELLIRYENEEAVDDSQLPKDRFSAERLKGVDSTLKIQPAELGDSAVYLCASSSALYGYTFGSGTRLTVV.

The rearrangement uses TRBV12-3 or TRBV12-4 and TRBJ1-2, with 9 bases that match TRBD1. After removal of 3 bases from V and 4 bases from J, the junction contained 0 bases not matched to a gene. CDR3 size: 13 residues. The DNA for the CDR3 is TGTGCCAGCAGTTTGGGACAGGGCTATGGCTACACCTTC. Translated: CASSLGQGYGYTF.

In its sample, this clone was seen once. This sequence joins TRBV25-1 and TRBJ1-2, with 8 bases fitting TRBD1. Germline V gene lookup returns CDR1 MGHDK and CDR2 SYGVNS. This CDR3 contains 15 residues. The ends lost 6 bases at V and 8 bases at J; junction bases unmatched: 14. For the CDR3, the DNA is TGTGCCAGCAGCGCCCGCTCGACAGGGGAGGTCGGCTACACCTTC. It is translated as CASSARSTGEVGYTF.

The chain has TRBV5-5 and TRBJ2-2; 12 nucleotides align to TRBD2. This CDR3 has 18 residues. V trimming: 2 bases; J trimming: 6 bases; junction bases outside the gene matches: 11. Germline V gene sequence: CDR1 SGHKS, CDR2 YYEKEE (reference sequence). CDR3 sequence (DNA): TGTGCCAGCAGCTTTGGGCTAGCGGGGGGGAAGAGTCCCGGGGAGCTGTTTTTT. Translation: CASSFGLAGGKSPGELFF.

The J gene is TRBJ1-2, the V gene TRBV29-1, with D hard to call. Per the germline V gene, CDR1 is SQVTM and CDR2 is ANQGSEA. The CDR3 is 11 residues long. V was cut by 3 bases and J by 3 bases, with 5 bases left in between. DNA of the CDR3: TGCAGCGTTGACACAGACTATGGCTACACCTTC. It translates to CSVDTDYGYTF.

This chain connects TRBV11-2 to TRBJ2-5, with TRBD2 matching 12 bases. The junction had 4 bases not matched to a gene; V was cut back by 1 base and J by 4 bases. Looked up from germline, CDR1 is SGHAT and CDR2 is FQNNGV. CDR3 length: 16 amino acids. CDR3 bases: TGTGCCAGCAGCTTAGGACTAGCGGGGGAGGGAGAGACCCAGTACTTC. Translated: CASSLGLAGEGETQYF.

The chain joins TRBV20-1 to TRBJ1-4; a weak D match, TRBD1 (6 bases). The CDR3 is made up of 14 amino acids. Trimming left V 3 bases short and J 4 bases short, with 12 bases between. The germline V gene encodes CDR1 DFQATT and CDR2 SNEGSKA (reference sequence). CDR3 amino acids: CSASGGADNEKLFF. The CDR3 region has the DNA TGCAGTGCTAGTGGGGGGGCCGATAATGAAAAACTGTTTTTT.

V is TRBV12-3 or TRBV12-4 and J is TRBJ1-5; D remains unclear. V was clipped by 5 bases and J by 5 bases, with 10 bases between them. The CDR3 is 13 amino acids. The CDR3 sequence is CASSILADQPQHF. In nucleotides, the CDR3 is TGTGCCAGCAGTATTCTGGCTGATCAGCCCCAGCATTTT.

The chain combines TRBV13 with TRBJ1-1; no clear D. Trimming removed 5 bases at V and 4 bases at J, with 14 bases between. The CDR3 spans 14 residues. CDR1 and CDR2 (germline): PRHDT, FYEKMQ (reference sequence). For the CDR3, the DNA is TGTGCCAGCAGCCCTAGTGGGGTTTTCACTGAAGCTTTCTTT. Amino acids: CASSPSGVFTEAFF. The variable domain in full, completed from reference TRBV13 and TRBJ1-1, reads AAGVIQSPRHLIKEKRETATLKCYPIPRHDTVYWYQQGPGQDPQFLISFYEKMQSDKGSIPDRFSAQQFSDYHSELNMSSLELGDSALYFCASSPSGVFTEAFFGQGTRLTVV.

The V and J genes are TRBV10-1 and TRBJ1-4; tentative D call: TRBD1 (6 bases). In germline, CDR1 is WNHNN, CDR2 SYGVQD (reference sequence). V dropped 4 bases and J dropped 4 bases, with 10 bases sitting between them. The CDR3 has 14 amino acids. The CDR3 region is CASSGDRLNEKLFF. CDR3 DNA sequence: TGCGCCAGCAGTGGAGACAGGCTTAATGAAAAACTGTTTTTT.

The chain carries TRBV6-1 and TRBJ2-2; TRBD2 is a possible D gene (5 bases). Germline loops: CDR1 MNHNS, CDR2 SASEGT. V was pared by 2 bases and J by 4 bases, with 11 bases between. The CDR3 runs to 15 residues. This CDR3 reads CASSENGVATGELFF. The CDR3 coding sequence is TGTGCCAGCAGTGAAAACGGGGTCGCCACCGGGGAGCTGTTTTTT.

This clone was detected a few times. CDR3 region: CASSSRDHYNEQFF. CDR3 nucleotides: TGTGCCAGCAGTTCACGGGACCACTACAATGAGCAGTTCTTC. V gene TRBV6-5 combines with J gene TRBJ2-1; D is possibly TRBD1 or TRBD2 (5 bases each). The ends were cut back, 4 bases at V and 3 bases at J, with 10 bases in the middle. Germline V gives CDR1 MNHEY, CDR2 SVGAGI. The CDR3 runs to 14 residues.

This rearrangement joins TRBV5-1 to TRBJ2-4; D gene unclear. Trimming removed 5 bases from V and 0 bases from J, with 9 bases in between. The CDR3 runs to 14 residues. From germline, CDR1 is SGHRS and CDR2 YFSETQ. The CDR3 DNA reads TGCGCCAGCAGAAGACTTTTAGCCAAAAACATTCAGTACTTC. It is translated as CASRRLLAKNIQYF.